The subject of this entry is one T cell receptor beta chain. Antigen unknown. Individual cDNA molecules received unique molecular identifiers during library preparation. MiXCR, applied by TCRdb to the 5' RACE reads, yields one record per CDR3 protein. In the table there are around 47,000 distinct CDR3 sequences, around 10% of which are singletons. The data belong to a study of early T cells in non-severe SARS-CoV-2 infection. Study-wide results and limits: Reliance on VDJdb matching favored anti-spike CD8 responses; private and CD4 specificities were missed.

The germline CDR1 and CDR2 sequences are MDHEN and SYDVKM. V was clipped by 5 bases and J by 2 bases, with 9 bases between them. There are 13 residues in the CDR3. The TCR originated in an adult who was a healthcare worker with PCR-confirmed SARS-CoV-2 infection or an uninfected control (not recorded which). The J gene is TRBJ1-2, the V gene TRBV28; weak D call: TRBD1 (5 bases). Material: whole blood. CDR3 residues: CASSNDRNYGYTF. CDR3 DNA sequence: TGTGCCAGCAGTAATGACAGAAACTATGGCTACACCTTC.